The sequence of this T cell receptor beta chain was determined in a study of T cell responses to AZD1222 COVID-19 vaccine. The germline V and J ends were trimmed by 7 bases and 1 base, with 16 bases remaining between them. Germline loops: CDR1 SQVTM, CDR2 ANQGSEA. The CDR3 consists of 14 residues. Regarding this clone: Its antigen remains unknown.

Points from the study as a whole: Baseline testing showed seropositivity in only a handful of AZD1222 recipients. Spike-wide coverage was observed for vaccine-associated CD4 TCRs, with dominant responses at 160-218 and 743-854.

Some clones are missing from TCRdb's copy, which holds only in-frame ones; the method was immunoSEQ multiplex PCR. The table lists 150,000 to 180,000 clones, 85% to 95% of them singletons, with 1.5% in the top ten. The sample was peripheral blood, taken 28 days after the second AZD1222 dose. The chain is built from TRBV29-1 and TRBJ1-1; tentative D call: TRBD1 (5 bases). The TCR was taken from an adult who received the AZD1222 COVID-19 vaccine. The CDR3 sequence: CSAKSGHRNTEAFF. CDR3 bases: TGCAGCGCCAAAAGTGGACACCGGAACACTGAAGCTTTCTTT.